A single sample is the source of the 2 T cell receptor beta chains below, sequenced in a study of T-cell memory formation after mild COVID-19. TCRdb re-derived calls from the 5' RACE reads in MiXCR, one entry per CDR3 protein. In the table there are about 410,000 distinct CDR3 sequences, around 17% of which are singletons. The sequencing sample was made of PBMCs or a T cell subset sorted from them (not recorded which). Receptor source: a young man who had mild COVID-19 (a few samples of this study predate the infection). Cell type and time point are not known.

The genes are TRBV3-1 and TRBJ2-5, with a possible D match to TRBD1 (6 bases). V was clipped by 8 bases and J by 3 bases, with 19 bases between them. Germline CDR1 and CDR2: LGHDT and YNNKEL (reference sequence). The CDR3 loop spans 15 amino acids. Here the CDR3 reads CASSLTTGAKETQYF. CDR3 nucleotide sequence: TGTGCCAGCTCCCTTACGACAGGAGCTAAAGAGACCCAGTACTTC.

V gene TRBV28 combines with J gene TRBJ2-7; D is possibly TRBD1 or TRBD2 (5 bases each). The CDR3 is 14 amino acids. Germline V CDR1 and CDR2: MDHEN, SYDVKM. V lost 8 bases, J lost 3 bases, and 17 bases lay in between. The CDR3 loop reads CASSSWQGRYEQYV. The DNA for the CDR3 is TGTGCCAGCTCGAGTTGGCAGGGACGCTACGAGCAGTACGTC.